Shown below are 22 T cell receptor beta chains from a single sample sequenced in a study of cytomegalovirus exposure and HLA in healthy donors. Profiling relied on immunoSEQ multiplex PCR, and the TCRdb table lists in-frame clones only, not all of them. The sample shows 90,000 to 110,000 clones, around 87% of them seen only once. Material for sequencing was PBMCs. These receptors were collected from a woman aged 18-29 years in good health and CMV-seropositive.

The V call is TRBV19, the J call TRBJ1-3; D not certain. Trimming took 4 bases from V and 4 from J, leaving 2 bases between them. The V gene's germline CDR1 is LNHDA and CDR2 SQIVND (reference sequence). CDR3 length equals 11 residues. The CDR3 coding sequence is TGTGCCAGTAGTACAGGAAACACCATATATTTT. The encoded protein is CASSTGNTIYF.

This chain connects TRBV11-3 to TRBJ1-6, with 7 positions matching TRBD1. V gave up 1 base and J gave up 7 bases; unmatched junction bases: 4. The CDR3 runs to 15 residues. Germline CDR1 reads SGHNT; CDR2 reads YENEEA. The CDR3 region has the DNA TGTGCCAGCAGCTTAGCCGGGACAGAAAATTCACCCCTCCACTTT. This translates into CASSLAGTENSPLHF.

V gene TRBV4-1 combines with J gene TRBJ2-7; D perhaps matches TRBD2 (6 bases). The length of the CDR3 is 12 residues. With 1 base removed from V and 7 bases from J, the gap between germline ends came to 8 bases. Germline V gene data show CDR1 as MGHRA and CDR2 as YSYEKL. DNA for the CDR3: TGCGCCAGCAGCCAAGTCGGAGGGGAGCAGTACTTC. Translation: CASSQVGGEQYF.

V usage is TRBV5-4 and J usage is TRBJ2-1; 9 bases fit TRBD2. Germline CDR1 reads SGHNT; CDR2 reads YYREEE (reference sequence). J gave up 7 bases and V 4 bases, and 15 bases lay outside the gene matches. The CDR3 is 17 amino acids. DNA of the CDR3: TGTGCCAGCAGCCCCTCTTCGGCGGGAGGGGGTACGAATGAGCAGTTCTTC. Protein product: CASSPSSAGGGTNEQFF.

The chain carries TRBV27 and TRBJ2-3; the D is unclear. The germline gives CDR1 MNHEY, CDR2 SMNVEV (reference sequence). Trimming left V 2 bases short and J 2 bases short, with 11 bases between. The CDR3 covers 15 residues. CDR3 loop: CASSLLDRDTDTQYF. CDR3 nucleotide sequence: TGTGCCAGCAGTTTACTAGATCGTGACACAGATACGCAGTATTTT.

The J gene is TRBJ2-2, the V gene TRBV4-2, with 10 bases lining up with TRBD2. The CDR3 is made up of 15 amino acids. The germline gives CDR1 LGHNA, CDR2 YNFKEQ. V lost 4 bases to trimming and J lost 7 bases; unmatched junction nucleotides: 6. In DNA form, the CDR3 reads TGTGCCAGCAGCCTCACTAGCGGGGAGAGCGGGGAGCTGTTTTTT. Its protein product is CASSLTSGESGELFF.

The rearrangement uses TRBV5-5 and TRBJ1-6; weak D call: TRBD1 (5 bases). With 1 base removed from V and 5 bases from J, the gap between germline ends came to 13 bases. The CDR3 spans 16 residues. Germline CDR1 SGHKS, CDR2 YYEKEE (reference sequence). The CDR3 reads CASSLFPRRDNSPLHF. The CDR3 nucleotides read TGTGCCAGCAGCTTGTTTCCCCGCAGGGATAATTCACCCCTCCACTTT.

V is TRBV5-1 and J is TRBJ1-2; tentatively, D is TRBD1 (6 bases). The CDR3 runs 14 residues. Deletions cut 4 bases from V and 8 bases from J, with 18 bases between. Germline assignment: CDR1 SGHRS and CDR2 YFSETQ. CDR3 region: CASSLDGTYTGYTF. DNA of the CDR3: TGCGCCAGCAGCCTGGACGGGACATATACGGGCTACACCTTC.

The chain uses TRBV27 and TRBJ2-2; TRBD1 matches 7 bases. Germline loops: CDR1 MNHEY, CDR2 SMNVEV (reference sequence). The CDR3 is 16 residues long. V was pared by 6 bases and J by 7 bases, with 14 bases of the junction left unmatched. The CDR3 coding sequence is TGTGCCAGCAGCTCTTGGACAGGTCAGGGCATCGGGGAGCTGTTTTTT. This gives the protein CASSSWTGQGIGELFF.

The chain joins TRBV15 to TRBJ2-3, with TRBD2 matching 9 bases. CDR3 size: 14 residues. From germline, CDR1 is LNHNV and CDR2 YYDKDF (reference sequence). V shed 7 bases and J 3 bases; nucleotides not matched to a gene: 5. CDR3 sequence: CATKRLAETDTQYF. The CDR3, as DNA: TGTGCCACCAAGAGACTAGCGGAGACAGATACGCAGTATTTT. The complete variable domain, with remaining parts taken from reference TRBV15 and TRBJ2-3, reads DAMVIQNPRYQVTQFGKPVTLSCSQTLNHNVMYWYQQKSSQAPKLLFHYYDKDFNNEADTPDNFQSRRPNTSFCFLDIRSPGLGDTAMYLCATKRLAETDTQYFGPGTRLTVL.

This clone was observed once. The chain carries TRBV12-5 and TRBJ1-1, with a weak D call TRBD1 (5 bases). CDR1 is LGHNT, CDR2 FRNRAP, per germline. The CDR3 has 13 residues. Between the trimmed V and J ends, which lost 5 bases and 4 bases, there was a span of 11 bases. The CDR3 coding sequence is TGTGCTAGTGGTGCGGGGCGCTTCACTGAAGCTTTCTTT. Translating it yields CASGAGRFTEAFF.

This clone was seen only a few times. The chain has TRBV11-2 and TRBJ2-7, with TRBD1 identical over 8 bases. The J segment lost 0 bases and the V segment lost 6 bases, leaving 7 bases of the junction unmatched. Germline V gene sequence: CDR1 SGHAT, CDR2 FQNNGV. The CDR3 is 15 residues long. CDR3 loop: CASSPTGDGSYEQYF. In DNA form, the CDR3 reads TGTGCCAGCAGTCCGACAGGGGACGGCTCCTACGAGCAGTACTTC.

The CDR3 protein is CASSISFPYNEQFF. The CDR3 DNA reads TGTGCCAGCAGCATTTCGTTCCCCTACAATGAGCAGTTCTTC. This rearrangement joins TRBV14 to TRBJ2-1; the D is unclear. CDR1 is SGHDN, CDR2 FVKESK, per germline. The V end lost 5 bases, the J end lost 2 bases, and 10 bases lay between the germline ends. The CDR3 sequence is 14 residues long. The variable domain in full, with the rest retrieved from reference TRBV14 and TRBJ2-1, is EAGVTQFPSHSVIEKGQTVTLRCDPISGHDNLYWYRRVMGKEIKFLLHFVKESKQDESGMPNNRFLAERTGGTYSTLKVQPAELEDSGVYFCASSISFPYNEQFFGPGTRLTVL.

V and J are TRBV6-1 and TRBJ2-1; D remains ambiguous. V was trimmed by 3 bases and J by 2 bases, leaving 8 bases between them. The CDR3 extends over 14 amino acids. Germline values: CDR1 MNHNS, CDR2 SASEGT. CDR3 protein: CASSDFQAYNEQFF. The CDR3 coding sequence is TGTGCCAGCAGTGATTTTCAGGCCTACAATGAGCAGTTCTTC.

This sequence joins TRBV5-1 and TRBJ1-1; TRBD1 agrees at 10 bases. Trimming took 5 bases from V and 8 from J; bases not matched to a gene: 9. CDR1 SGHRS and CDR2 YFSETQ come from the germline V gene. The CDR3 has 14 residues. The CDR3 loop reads CASRHTGTGEEAFF. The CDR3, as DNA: TGCGCCAGCAGACATACCGGGACAGGGGAGGAAGCTTTCTTT.

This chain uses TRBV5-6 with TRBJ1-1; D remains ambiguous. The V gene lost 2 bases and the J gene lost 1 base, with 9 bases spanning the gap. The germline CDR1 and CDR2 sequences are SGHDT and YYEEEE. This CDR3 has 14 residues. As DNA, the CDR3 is TGTGCCAGCAGCTTACCGTCAGGGAACACTGAAGCTTTCTTT. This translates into CASSLPSGNTEAFF.

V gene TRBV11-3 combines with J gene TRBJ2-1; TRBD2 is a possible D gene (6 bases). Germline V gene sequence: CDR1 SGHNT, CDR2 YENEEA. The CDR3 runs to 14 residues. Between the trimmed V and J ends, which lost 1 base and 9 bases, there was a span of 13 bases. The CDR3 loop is CASSLGLEISEQFF. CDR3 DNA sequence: TGTGCCAGCAGCTTAGGACTAGAGATTAGTGAGCAGTTCTTC.

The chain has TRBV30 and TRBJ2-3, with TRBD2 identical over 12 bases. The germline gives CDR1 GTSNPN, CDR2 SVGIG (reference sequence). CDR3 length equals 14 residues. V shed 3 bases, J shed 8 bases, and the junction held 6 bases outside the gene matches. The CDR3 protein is CAWSLAGGERTQYF. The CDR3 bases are TGTGCCTGGAGCCTAGCGGGAGGGGAGCGTACGCAGTATTTT.

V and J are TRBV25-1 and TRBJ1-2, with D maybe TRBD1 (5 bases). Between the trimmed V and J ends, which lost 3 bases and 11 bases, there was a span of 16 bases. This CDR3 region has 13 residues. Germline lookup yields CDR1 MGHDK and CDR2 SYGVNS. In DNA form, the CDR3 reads TGTGCCAGCAGTGAGACAGATCTGTACGAATACACCTTC. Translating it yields CASSETDLYEYTF.

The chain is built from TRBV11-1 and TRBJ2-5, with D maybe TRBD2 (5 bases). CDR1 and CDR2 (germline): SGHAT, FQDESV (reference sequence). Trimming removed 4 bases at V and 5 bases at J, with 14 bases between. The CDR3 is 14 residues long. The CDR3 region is CASSSTSLPETQYF. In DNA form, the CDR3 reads TGTGCCAGCAGCTCCACTAGTCTCCCTGAGACCCAGTACTTC.

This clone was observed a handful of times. CDR3 DNA: TGTGCCAGCAGACAGGTTCAGTCAAATCAGCCCCAGCATTTT. Protein product: CASRQVQSNQPQHF. This rearrangement joins TRBV28 to TRBJ1-5, with D perhaps matching TRBD1 (5 bases). In germline, CDR1 is MDHEN, CDR2 SYDVKM. The V end lost 6 bases, the J end lost 4 bases, and 13 bases lay between the germline ends. This CDR3 is built from 14 residues.

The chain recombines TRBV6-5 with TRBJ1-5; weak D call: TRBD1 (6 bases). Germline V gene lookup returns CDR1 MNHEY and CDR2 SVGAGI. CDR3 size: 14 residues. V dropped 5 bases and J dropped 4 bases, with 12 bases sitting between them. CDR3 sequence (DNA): TGTGCCAGCAGTCTAGGGGGATCAAATCAGCCCCAGCATTTT. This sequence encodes CASSLGGSNQPQHF.